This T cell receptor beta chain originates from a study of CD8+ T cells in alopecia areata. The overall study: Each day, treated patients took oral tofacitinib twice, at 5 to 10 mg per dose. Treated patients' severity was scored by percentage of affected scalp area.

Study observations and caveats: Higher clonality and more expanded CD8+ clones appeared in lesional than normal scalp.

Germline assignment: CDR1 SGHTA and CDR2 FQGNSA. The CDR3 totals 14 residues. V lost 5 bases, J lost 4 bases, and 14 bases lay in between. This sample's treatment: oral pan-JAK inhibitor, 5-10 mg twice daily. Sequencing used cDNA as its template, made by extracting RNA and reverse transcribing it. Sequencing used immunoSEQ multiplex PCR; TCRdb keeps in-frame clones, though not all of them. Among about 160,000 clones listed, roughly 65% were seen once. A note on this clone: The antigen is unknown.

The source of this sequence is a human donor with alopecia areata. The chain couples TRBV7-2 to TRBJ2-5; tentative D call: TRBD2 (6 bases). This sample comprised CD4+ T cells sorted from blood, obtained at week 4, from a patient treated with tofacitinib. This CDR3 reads CASSPQIGGETQYF. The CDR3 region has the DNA TGTGCCAGCAGCCCCCAAATCGGGGGAGAGACCCAGTACTTC.